This T cell receptor (beta chain) was sequenced during a study of vaccination effects on CD4 cells after COVID-19. As for the study in general: The post-vaccine samples were taken, at the median, 72 days after the second dose.

The protocol was immunoSEQ multiplex PCR, while the TCRdb copy is restricted to in-frame clones and leaves out a portion. The sample lists about 80,000 clones; roughly 80% were seen once. Antigen-specific CD4+ T cell clonotypes were called by their expansion after viral peptide-pool culture in ViraFEST. Following a roughly 10-day culture, CD4+ T cells were purified. Participants got two doses of BNT162b2 or mRNA-1273 vaccine. Per germline, CDR1 LNHDA and CDR2 SQIVND (reference sequence). Unmatched junction bases numbered 11, after V lost 5 bases and J lost 4 bases. The CDR3 length is 16 residues. The study's findings and limits: Just 1 of 255 vaccine-induced clones in healthy recipients was cross-reactive.

This clone was seen a single time. Antigen specificity is unknown. The clonotype comes from a human donor who received a COVID-19 vaccine. The chain combines TRBV19 with TRBJ1-5; 7 bases are a match to TRBD1. Here the sequenced sample was CD4+ T cells from PBMCs cultured with HCoV-OC43 spike peptides, taken after COVID-19 vaccination. Subset: HCoV-OC43 spike overlapping peptide pool stimulation. The CDR3 loop reads CASSPQEGAGNQPQHF. The CDR3 nucleotides are TGTGCCAGTAGTCCCCAGGAGGGGGCAGGAAATCAGCCCCAGCATTTT.